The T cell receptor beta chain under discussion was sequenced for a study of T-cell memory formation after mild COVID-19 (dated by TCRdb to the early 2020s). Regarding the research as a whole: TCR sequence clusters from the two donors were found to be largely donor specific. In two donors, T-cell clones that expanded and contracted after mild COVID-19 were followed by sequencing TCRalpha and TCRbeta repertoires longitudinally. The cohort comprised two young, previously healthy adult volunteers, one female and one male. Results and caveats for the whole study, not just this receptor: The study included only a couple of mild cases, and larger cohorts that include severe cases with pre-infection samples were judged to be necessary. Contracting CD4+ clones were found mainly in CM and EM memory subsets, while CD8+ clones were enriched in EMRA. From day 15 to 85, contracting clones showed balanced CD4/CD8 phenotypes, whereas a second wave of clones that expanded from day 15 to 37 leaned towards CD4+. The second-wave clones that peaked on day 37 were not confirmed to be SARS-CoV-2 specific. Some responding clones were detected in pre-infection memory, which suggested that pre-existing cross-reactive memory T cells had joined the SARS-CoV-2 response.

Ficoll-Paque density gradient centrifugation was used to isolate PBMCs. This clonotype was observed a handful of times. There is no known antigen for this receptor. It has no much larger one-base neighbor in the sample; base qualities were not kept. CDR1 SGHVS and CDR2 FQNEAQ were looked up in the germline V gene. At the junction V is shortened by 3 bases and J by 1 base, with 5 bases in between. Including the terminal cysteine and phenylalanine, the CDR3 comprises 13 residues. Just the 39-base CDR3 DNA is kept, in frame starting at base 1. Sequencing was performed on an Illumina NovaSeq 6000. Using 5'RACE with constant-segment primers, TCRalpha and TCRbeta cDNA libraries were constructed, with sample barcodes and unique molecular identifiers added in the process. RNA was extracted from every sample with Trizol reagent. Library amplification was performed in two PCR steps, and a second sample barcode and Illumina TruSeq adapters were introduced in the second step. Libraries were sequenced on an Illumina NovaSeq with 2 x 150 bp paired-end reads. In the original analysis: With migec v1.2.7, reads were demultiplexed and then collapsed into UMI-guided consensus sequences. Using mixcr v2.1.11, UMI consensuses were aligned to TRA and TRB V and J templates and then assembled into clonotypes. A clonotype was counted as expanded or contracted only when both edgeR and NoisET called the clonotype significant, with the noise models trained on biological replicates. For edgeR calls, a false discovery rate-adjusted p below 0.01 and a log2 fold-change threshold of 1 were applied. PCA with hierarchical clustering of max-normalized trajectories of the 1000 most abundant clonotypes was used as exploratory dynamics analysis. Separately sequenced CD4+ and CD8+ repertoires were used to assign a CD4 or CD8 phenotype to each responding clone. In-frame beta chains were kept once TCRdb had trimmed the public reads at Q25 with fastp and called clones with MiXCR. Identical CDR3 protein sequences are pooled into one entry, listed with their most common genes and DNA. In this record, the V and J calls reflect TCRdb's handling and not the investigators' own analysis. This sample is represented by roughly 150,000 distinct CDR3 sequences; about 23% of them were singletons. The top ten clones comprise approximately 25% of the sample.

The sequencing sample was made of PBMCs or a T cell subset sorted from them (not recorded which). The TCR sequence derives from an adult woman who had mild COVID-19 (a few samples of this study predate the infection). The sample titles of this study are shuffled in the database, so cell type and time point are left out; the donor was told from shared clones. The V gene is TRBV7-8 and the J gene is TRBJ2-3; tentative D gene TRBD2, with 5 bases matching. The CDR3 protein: CASSFSGTDTQYF. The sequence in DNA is TGTGCCAGCAGCTTTAGCGGCACAGATACGCAGTATTTT.